This TCR beta chain was found in a study of type 1 and type 2 diabetes patients. At the level of the study: From PBMCs, CD4+ and CD8+ T cells were isolated by magnetic microbeads. Study-wide points: Both CD4+ and CD8+ type 2 diabetes repertoires showed significantly higher diversity than type 1. Type 2 diabetes patients had few highly-expanded CD4+ clones, median one.

Genomic DNA was the PCR template. The TCR beta CDR3 region was amplified using 30 forward and 13 reverse primers. TCRdb re-called the multiplex PCR reads through MiXCR, storing one row per CDR3 protein. The table has 280,000 or so distinct CDR3 sequences, roughly 50% seen once. This clonotype was observed a single time. What it binds is unknown. The trim removed 10 bases at V and 0 bases at J, leaving 6 bases unmatched. Germline V gene data show CDR1 as MNHNY and CDR2 as SVGAGI (reference sequence). This CDR3 has 14 residues. Ten milliliters of peripheral blood were drawn from each donor. Sequenced material: peripheral blood mononuclear cells (PBMCs). This sequence originates from a young man with type 2 diabetes. The chain couples TRBV6-6 to TRBJ1-3; 7 bases agree with TRBD1. DNA of the CDR3: TGTGCCACCCACAGGGGAACCTCTGGAAACACCATATATTTT. Protein product: CATHRGTSGNTIYF.